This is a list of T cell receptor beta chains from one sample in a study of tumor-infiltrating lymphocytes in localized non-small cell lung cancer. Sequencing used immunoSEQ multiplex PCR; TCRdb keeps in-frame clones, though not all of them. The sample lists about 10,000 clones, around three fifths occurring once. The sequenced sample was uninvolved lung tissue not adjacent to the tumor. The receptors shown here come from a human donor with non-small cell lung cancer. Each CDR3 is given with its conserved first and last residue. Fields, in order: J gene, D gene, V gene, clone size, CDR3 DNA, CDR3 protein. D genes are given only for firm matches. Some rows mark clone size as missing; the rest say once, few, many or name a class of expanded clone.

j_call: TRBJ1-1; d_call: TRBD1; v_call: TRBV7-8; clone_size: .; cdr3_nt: TGTGCCAGCAGCTTAGAGGGGGGGACAGGGGAAGCTTTCTTT; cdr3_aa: CASSLEGGTGEAFF
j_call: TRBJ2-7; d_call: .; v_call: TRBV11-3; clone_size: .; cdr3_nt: TGTGCCAGCAGCTTAAAACCAGGAGGTACTACGTGGGAGCAGTACTTC; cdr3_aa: CASSLKPGGTTWEQYF
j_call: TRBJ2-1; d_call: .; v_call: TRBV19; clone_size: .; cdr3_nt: TGTGCCAGTAGCGAGGAGGGTCGCCTCAATGAGCAGTTCTTC; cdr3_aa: CASSEEGRLNEQFF
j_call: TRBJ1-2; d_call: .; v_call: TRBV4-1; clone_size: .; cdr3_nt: TGCGCCAGCAGCCAAGGTGGGCAGAGGGCCCTCGACTACACCTTC; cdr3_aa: CASSQGGQRALDYTF
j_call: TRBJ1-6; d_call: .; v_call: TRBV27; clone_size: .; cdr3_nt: TGTGCCAGCAAGCTGCTCCCGGGGGACTATAATTCACCCCTCCACTTT; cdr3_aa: CASKLLPGDYNSPLHF
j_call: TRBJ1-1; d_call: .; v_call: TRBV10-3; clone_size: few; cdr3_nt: TGTGCCATCAGGGGGCCGTCCACTGAAGCTTTCTTT; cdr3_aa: CAIRGPSTEAFF
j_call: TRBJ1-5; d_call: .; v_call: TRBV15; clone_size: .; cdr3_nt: TGTGCCACCAGCGGGAACAGGGACCGGCCCCAGCATTTT; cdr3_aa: CATSGNRDRPQHF
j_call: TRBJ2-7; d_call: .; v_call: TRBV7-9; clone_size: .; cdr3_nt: TGTGCCAGCAGCGGTAGCGGTTACTACGAGCAGTACTTC; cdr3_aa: CASSGSGYYEQYF
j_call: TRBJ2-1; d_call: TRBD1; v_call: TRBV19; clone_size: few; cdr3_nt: TGTGCCAGTAGGAACCGGACAGGGAATGAGCAGTTCTTC; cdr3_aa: CASRNRTGNEQFF
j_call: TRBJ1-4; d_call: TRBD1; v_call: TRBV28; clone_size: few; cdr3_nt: TGTGCCAGCAGTTTAACAGGGGCAACTAATGAAAAACTGTTTTTT; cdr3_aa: CASSLTGATNEKLFF
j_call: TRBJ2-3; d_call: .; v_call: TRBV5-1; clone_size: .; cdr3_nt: TGCGCCAGCAGCTTAGGAGGGGCGACAGATACGCAGTATTTT; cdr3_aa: CASSLGGATDTQYF
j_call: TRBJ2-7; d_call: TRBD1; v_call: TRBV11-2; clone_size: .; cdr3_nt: TGTGCCAGCAGCTTAGAAGGGACAGGTTTCTACGAGCAGTACTTC; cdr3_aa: CASSLEGTGFYEQYF
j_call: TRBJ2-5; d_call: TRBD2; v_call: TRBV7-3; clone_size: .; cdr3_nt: TGTGCCAGCAGCTTAGGGACTAGCGGGGGGACTGGGGAGACCCAGTACTTC; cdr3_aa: CASSLGTSGGTGETQYF
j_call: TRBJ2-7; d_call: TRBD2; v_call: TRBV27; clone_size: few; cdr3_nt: TGTGCCAGCACGGGGGGAACCTCCTACGAGCAGTACTTC; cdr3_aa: CASTGGTSYEQYF
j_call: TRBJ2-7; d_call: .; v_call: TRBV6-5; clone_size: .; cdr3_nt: TGTGCCAGCAGTTACGATCGGGGAAACGAGCAGTACTTC; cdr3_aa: CASSYDRGNEQYF
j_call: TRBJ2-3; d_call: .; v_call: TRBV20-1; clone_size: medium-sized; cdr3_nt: TGCAGTGCTAGAGCGTTAGATACGCAGTATTTT; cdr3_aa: CSARALDTQYF
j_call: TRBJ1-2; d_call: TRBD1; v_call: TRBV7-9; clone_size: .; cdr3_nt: TGTGCCAGCAGCTTAGTTCGGACAGGGAACTATGGCTACACCTTC; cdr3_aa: CASSLVRTGNYGYTF
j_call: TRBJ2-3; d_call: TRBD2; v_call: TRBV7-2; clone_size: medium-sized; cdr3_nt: TGTGCCAGCAGCTTTAGCGGGGCCCTCACAGATACGCAGTATTTT; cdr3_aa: CASSFSGALTDTQYF
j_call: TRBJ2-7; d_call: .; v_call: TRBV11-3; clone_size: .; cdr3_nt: TGTGCCAGCAGCTCCGCGCCGAGGAGCGAGCAGTACTTC; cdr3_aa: CASSSAPRSEQYF
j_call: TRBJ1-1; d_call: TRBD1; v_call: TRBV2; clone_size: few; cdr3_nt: TGTGCCAGCAGGGGACAGCCAAACACTGAAGCTTTCTTT; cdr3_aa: CASRGQPNTEAFF
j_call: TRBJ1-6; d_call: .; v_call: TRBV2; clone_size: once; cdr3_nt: TGTGCCAGCAGTGAAGATGTACAAATTAATAATTCACCCCTCCACTTT; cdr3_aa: CASSEDVQINNSPLHF
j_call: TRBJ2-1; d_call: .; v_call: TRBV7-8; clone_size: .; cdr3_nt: TGTGCCAGCAGGATAAACAATGAGCAGTTCTTC; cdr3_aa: CASRINNEQFF
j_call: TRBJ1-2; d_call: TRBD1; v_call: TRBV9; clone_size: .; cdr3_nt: TGTGCCAGCAGCGCCTCCGGGACAGGGGCCTTTGGCTACACCTTC; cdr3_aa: CASSASGTGAFGYTF
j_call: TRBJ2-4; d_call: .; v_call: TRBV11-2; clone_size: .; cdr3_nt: TGTGCCAGCAGCTTAGGGCGCCAGGGACACATTCAGTACTTC; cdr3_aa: CASSLGRQGHIQYF
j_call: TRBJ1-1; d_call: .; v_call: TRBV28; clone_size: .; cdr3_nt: TGTGCCAGCAGTTTCAGACAGAAGCACACTGAAGCTTTCTTT; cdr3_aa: CASSFRQKHTEAFF
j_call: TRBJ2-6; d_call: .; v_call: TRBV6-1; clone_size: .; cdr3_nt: TGTGCCAGCAGTCACGCGGTGTCTGGGGCCAACGTCCTGACTTTC; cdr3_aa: CASSHAVSGANVLTF
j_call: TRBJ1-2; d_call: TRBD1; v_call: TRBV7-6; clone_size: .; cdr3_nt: TGTGCCAGCAGCTATCACCGGGACAGGGGAAACGAGGACTATGGCTACACCTTC; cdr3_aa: CASSYHRDRGNEDYGYTF
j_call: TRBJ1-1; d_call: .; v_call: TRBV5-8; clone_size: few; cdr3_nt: TGTGCCAGCAGCTTCCCTCCCCTGGGGGGACCAACTGAAGCTTTCTTT; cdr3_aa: CASSFPPLGGPTEAFF
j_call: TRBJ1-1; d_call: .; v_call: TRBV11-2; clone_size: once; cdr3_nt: TGTGCCAGCAGCCCGAACCGGCTATCGGCTTTCTTT; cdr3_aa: CASSPNRLSAFF
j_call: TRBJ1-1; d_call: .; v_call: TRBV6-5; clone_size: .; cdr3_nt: TGTGCCGGGGCCACAGGGTCGGTCACTGAAGCTTTCTTT; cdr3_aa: CAGATGSVTEAFF
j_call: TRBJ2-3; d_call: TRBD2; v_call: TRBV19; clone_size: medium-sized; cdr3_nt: TGTGCCAGTAGCCCTCTAGCGGGGGCTCGCGATACGCAGTATTTT; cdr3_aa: CASSPLAGARDTQYF
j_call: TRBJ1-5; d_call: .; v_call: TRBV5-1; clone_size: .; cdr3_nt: TGCGCCAGCAGTGTAGGAGGCGGTCAGCCCCAGCATTTT; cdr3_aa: CASSVGGGQPQHF
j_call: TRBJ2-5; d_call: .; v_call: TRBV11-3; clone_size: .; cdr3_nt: TGTGCCAGCAGCCGGGTAGGGGGGGAGACCCAGTACTTC; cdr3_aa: CASSRVGGETQYF
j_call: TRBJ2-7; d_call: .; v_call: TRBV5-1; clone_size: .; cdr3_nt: TGCGCCAGCAGCTTGGACGGGGCGTACGAGCAGTACTTC; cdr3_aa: CASSLDGAYEQYF
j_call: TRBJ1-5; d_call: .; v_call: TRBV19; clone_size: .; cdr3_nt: TGTGCCAGTAGTTGGGGAGGGAGGGATCAGCCCCAGCATTTT; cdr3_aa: CASSWGGRDQPQHF
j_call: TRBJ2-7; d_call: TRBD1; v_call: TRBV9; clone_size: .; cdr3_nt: TGTGCCAGCAGCCCCCCTGGGGGGACAGGGAGCGGCGAGCAGTACTTC; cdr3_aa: CASSPPGGTGSGEQYF
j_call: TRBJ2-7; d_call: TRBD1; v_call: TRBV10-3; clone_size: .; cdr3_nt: TGTGCCATCAGTACCCCCGGGACAGATTACGAGCAGTACTTC; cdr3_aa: CAISTPGTDYEQYF
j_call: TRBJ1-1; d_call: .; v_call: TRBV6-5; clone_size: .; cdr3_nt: TGTGCCAGCAGCCCTATGGCGGGGAACACTGAAGCTTTCTTT; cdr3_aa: CASSPMAGNTEAFF
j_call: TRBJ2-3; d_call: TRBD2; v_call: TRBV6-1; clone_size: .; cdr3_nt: TGTGCCAGCAGTGAAGCGCCGGGGAGCGGGGGGGCCGGTTGGGCAGATACGCAGTATTTT; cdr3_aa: CASSEAPGSGGAGWADTQYF
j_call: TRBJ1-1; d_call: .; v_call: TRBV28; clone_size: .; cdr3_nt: TGTGCCAGCCACCGGTCTGCCATGCCGCAGGGCTACCGAACTGAAGCTTTCTTT; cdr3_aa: CASHRSAMPQGYRTEAFF
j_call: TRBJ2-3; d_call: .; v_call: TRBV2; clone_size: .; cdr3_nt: TGTGCCAGCAGTGAAAGAAGCAGGGTGGGTGATACGCAGTATTTT; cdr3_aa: CASSERSRVGDTQYF
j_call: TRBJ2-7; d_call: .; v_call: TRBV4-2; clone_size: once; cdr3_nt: TGTGCCAGCAGCCAAGATCGGAATAGCGGTTACTACGAGCAGTACTTC; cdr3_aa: CASSQDRNSGYYEQYF
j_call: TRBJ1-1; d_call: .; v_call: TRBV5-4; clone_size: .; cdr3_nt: TGTGCCAGCAGCAGATCGACAGGTGTTGCCACTGAAGCTTTCTTT; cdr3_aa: CASSRSTGVATEAFF
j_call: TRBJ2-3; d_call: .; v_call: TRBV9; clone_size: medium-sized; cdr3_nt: TGTGCCAGCAGATACCGGGACACTAGCACAGATACGCAGTATTTT; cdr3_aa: CASRYRDTSTDTQYF
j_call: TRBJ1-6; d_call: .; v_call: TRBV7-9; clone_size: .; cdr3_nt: TGTGCCAGCAGCTTCCTCCGGGACACAAATTCACCCCTCCACTTT; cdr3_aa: CASSFLRDTNSPLHF
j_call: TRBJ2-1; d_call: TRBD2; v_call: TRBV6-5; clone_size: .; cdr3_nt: TGTGCCAGCATTCCGACTAGCGGGGGGGACAATGAGCAGTTCTTC; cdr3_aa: CASIPTSGGDNEQFF
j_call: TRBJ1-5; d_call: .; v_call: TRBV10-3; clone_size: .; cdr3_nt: TGTGCCATCAGTGGAGGGGATCAGCCCCAGCATTTT; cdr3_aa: CAISGGDQPQHF
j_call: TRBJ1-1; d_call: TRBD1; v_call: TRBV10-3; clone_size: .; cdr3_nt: TGTGCCGCCGGGGGGTACACAGGGGTGGCTTTCTTT; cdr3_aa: CAAGGYTGVAFF
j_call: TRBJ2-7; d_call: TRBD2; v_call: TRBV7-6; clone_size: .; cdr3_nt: TGTGCCAGCAGCTACCGGCCCGGGACTATATACGAGCAGTACTTC; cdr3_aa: CASSYRPGTIYEQYF
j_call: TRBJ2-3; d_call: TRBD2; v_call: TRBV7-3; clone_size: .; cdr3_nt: TGTGCCAGCAGCCAAGGGACTAGCCGCACAGATACGCAGTATTTT; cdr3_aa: CASSQGTSRTDTQYF
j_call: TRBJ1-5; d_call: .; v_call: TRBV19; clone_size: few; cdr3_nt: TGTGCCAGTAGTCCTCGGGGCCAGCCCCAGCATTTT; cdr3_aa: CASSPRGQPQHF
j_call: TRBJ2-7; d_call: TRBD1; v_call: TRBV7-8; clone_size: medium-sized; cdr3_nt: TGTGCCAGCAGCGGGAGACGGGACAGGGTTCCCTACGAGCAGTACTTC; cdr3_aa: CASSGRRDRVPYEQYF
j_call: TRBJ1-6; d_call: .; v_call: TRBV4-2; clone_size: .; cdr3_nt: TGTGCCAGCAGCCAAGACCCACAGGGCTATAATTCACCCCTCCACTTT; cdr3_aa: CASSQDPQGYNSPLHF
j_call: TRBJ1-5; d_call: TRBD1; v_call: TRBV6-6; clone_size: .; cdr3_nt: TGTGCCAGCAGTTCTCTCAGGGGGTTCAATCAGCCCCAGCATTTT; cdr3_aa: CASSSLRGFNQPQHF
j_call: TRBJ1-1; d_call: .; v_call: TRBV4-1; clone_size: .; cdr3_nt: TGCGCCAGCAGCCCGCGGGGAATTGAAGCTTTCTTT; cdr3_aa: CASSPRGIEAFF
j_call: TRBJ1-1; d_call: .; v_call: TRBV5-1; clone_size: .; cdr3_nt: TGCGCCAGCAGCTCCGACACTGAAGCTTTCTTT; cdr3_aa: CASSSDTEAFF
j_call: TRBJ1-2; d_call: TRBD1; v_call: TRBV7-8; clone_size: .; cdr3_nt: TGTGCCAGCAGCCTTGGACAGGGATCGGTATACTATGGCTACACCTTC; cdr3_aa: CASSLGQGSVYYGYTF
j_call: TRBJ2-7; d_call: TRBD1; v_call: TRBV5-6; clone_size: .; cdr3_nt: TGTGCCAGCAGCGAACAGGGGATATTCACCTACGAGCAGTACTTC; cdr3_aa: CASSEQGIFTYEQYF
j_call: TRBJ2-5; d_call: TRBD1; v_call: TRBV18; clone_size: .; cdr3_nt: TGTGCCAGCTCACCGGGACAGGGACAGGAGACCCAGTACTTC; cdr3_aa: CASSPGQGQETQYF
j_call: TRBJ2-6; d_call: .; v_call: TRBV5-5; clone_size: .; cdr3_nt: TGTGCCAGCAGCTTGGGGGTACCCGGGGCCAACGTCCTGACTTTC; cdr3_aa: CASSLGVPGANVLTF